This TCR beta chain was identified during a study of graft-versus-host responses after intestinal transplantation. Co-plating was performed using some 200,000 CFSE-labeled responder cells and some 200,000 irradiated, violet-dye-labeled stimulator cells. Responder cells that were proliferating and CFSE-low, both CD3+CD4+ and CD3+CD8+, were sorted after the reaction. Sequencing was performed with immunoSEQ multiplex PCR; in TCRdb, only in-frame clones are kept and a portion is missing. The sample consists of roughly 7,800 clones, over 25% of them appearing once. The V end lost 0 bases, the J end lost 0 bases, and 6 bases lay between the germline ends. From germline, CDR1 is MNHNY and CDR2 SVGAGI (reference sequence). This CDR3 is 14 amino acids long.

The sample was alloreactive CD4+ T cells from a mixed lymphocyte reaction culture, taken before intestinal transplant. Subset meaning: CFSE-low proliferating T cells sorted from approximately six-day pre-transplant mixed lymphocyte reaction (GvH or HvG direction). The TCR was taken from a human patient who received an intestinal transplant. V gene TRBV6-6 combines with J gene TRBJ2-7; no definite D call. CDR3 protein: CASSYSQNSYEQYF. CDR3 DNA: TGTGCCAGCAGTTACTCGCAGAACTCCTACGAGCAGTACTTC.